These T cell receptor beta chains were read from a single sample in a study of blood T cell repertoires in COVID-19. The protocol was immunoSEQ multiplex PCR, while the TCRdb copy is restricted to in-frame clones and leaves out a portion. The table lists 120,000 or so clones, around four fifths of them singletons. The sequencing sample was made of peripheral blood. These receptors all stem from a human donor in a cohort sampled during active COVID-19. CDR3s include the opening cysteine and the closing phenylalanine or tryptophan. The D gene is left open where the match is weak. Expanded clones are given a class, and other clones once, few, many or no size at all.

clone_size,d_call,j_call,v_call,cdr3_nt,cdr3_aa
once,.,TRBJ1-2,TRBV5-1,TGCGCCAGCAGCTTGGGGACAGCTAACTATGGCTACACCTTC,CASSLGTANYGYTF
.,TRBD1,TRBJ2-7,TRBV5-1,TGCGCCAGCAGCTTGGTTGGGACAGGGTCCTACGAGCAGTACTTC,CASSLVGTGSYEQYF
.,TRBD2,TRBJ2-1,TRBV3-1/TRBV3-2,TGTGCCAGCAGCCATAGCGGGGGGCGGCAGTTCTTC,CASSHSGGRQFF
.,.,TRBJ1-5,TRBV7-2,TGTGCCAGCAGCTTAGGGGGCAGTAGCAATCAGCCCCAGCATTTT,CASSLGGSSNQPQHF
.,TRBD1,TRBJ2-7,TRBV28,TGTGCCAGTTCGCCTGCGGACAGGGTATCCTACGAGCAGTACTTC,CASSPADRVSYEQYF
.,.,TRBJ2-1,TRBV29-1,TGCAGCGTTGGCATGGGGGGGGCGCGATTGGCCAATGAGCAGTTCTTC,CSVGMGGARLANEQFF
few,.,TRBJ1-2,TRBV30,TGTGCCTGGAGTGGGCCCAACTATGGCTACACCTTC,CAWSGPNYGYTF
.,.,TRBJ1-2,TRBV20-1,TGCAGTGCTAGTTCCAGGGGTATGGACTATGGCTACACCTTC,CSASSRGMDYGYTF
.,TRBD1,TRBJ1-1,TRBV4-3,TGCGCCAGCAGCCAGGACAGGGGGAGTCGGACTGAAGCTTTCTTT,CASSQDRGSRTEAFF
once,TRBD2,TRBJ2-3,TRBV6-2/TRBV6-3,TGTGCCAGCAGTTACTCCGTCGGGGGGGCGGATACGCAGTATTTT,CASSYSVGGADTQYF
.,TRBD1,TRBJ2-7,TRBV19,TGTGCCAGTAGTACGGGACAGGGGAGGAGCGAGCAGTACTTC,CASSTGQGRSEQYF
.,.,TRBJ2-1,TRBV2,TGTGCCAGCACTCCTGGTCTAGCCGTTGAGCAGTTCTTC,CASTPGLAVEQFF
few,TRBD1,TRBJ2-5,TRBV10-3,TGTGCCATCAGTGATCTTACAGGGGCTGGGACCCAGTACTTC,CAISDLTGAGTQYF
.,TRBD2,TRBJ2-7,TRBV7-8,TGTGCCAGCAGCCTTCGACTAGCGTCTTACGAGCAGTACTTC,CASSLRLASYEQYF
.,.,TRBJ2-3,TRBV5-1,TGCGCCAGCAGCTGGGCTGCGGATACGCAGTATTTT,CASSWAADTQYF
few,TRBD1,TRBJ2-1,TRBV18,TGTGCCAGCTCACCACCTGGGGGACAGGGATTCTTC,CASSPPGGQGFF
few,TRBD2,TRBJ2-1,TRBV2,TGTGCCAGCAGTAGTCAGCGGGGTCGAAATGAGCAGTTCTTC,CASSSQRGRNEQFF
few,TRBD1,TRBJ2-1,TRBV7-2,TGTGCCAACAAGGGACAGATAGACGCTAATGAGCAGTTCTTC,CANKGQIDANEQFF
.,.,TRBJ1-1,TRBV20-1,TGCAGTGCTCGAACAGGGACTGAAGCTTTCTTT,CSARTGTEAFF
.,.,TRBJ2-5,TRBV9,TGTGCCAGCAGCGTTACAGCTTTTGGGGAGACCCAGTACTTC,CASSVTAFGETQYF
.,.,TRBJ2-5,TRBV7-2,TGTGCCAGCAGCTTAACCCAGGGGTACCAAGAGACCCAGTACTTC,CASSLTQGYQETQYF
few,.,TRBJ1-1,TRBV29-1,TGCAGCGTTCGGGGGGCGGGGGCTGAAGCTTTCTTT,CSVRGAGAEAFF
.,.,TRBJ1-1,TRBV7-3,TGTGCCAGCAGTAACCCAGGGGCCACTGAAGCTTTCTTT,CASSNPGATEAFF
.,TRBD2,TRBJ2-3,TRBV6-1,TGTGCCAGCAGTGAAGGACTAGCTACAGATACGCAGTATTTT,CASSEGLATDTQYF
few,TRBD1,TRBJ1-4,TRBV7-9,TGTGCCAGCAGCCCCGGGACAGGGGGCTATTCGTATGAAAAACTGTTTTTT,CASSPGTGGYSYEKLFF
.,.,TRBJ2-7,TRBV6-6,TGTGCCAGCAGTTACGTCCAGTCCGAGCAGTACTTC,CASSYVQSEQYF
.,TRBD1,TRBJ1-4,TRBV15,TGTGCCACCGCTGGGACAGGGGGCGTTACTAATGAAAAACTGTTTTTT,CATAGTGGVTNEKLFF
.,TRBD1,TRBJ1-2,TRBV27,TGTGCCAGCAGTTCGCTCGACTTCGGGACAGGGGGCGATGGCTACACCTTC,CASSSLDFGTGGDGYTF
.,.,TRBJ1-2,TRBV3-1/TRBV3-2,TGTGCCAGCAGCCCGGCAGGGGTAGGTAGCGGCTACACCTTC,CASSPAGVGSGYTF
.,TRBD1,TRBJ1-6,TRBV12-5,TGTGCTAGTGGTCAAACCGGGACAGTTAATTCACCCCTCCACTTT,CASGQTGTVNSPLHF
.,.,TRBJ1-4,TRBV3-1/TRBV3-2,TGTGCCAGCAGCCAAGATCTAGCGGACCCCAAACTGTTTTTT,CASSQDLADPKLFF
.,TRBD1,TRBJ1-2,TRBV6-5,TGTGCCAGCAGGCTGGGACAGGGAAACTATGGCTACACCTTC,CASRLGQGNYGYTF
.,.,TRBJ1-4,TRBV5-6,TGTGCCAGCAGCTTGAGGGGCCCTAATGAAAAACTGTTTTTT,CASSLRGPNEKLFF
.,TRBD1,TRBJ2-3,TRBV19,TGTGCCAGTAGTCGCTTGAGGGACAGGGGCGATACGCAGTATTTT,CASSRLRDRGDTQYF
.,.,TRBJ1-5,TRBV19,TGTGCCAGTAGTATGCAGACTTATCAGCCCCAGCATTTT,CASSMQTYQPQHF
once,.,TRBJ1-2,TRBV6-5,TGTGCCAGCAGGCAGGCAGGGCCCGGAATAGGTGGCTACACCTTC,CASRQAGPGIGGYTF
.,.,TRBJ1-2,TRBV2,TGTGCCAGCAGTGTAACGGGGGGACCGGGGGGCTACACCTTC,CASSVTGGPGGYTF
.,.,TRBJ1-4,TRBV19,TGTGCCAGTAACCCGGGACACACTATTGCAACTAATGAAAAACTGTTTTTT,CASNPGHTIATNEKLFF
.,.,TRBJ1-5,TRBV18,TGTGCCAGCTCACTAGTGGGGGAGGCTCAGCCCCAGCATTTT,CASSLVGEAQPQHF
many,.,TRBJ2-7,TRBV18,TGTGCCAGCTCACCACCGGGAGGACTGCTCTACGAGCAGTACTTC,CASSPPGGLLYEQYF
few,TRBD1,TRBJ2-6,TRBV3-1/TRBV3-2,TGTGCCAGCAGCCTCTCAGGACAGGTATTTGCTGGGGCCAACGTCCTGACTTTC,CASSLSGQVFAGANVLTF
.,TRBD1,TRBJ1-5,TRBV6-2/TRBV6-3,TGTGCCAGCAGCCCGCGACAGGGGCTTCAGCCCCAGCATTTT,CASSPRQGLQPQHF
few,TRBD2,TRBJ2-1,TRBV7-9,TGTGCCAGCAGCCCCGGGGCCGATGCGGGAGGGGACAATGAGCAGTTCTTC,CASSPGADAGGDNEQFF
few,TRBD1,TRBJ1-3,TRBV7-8,TGTGCCTCCAGGGGGCCTGGAAACACCATATATTTT,CASRGPGNTIYF
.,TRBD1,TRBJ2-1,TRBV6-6,TGTGCCAGCAGTTTACTGGGGACAGGGGGCTTCAATGAGCAGTTCTTC,CASSLLGTGGFNEQFF
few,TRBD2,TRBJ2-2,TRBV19,TGTGCCACCCATCGACTAGCGGGAGCCACCGGGGAGCTGTTTTTT,CATHRLAGATGELFF
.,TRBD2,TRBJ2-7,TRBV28,TGTGCCAGCAGTGGGGGACTAGCGGGAGGATTCTACGAGCAGTACTTC,CASSGGLAGGFYEQYF
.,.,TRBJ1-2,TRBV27,TGTGCCAGCAGCCAGGACAGTTTCGGCTATGGCTACACCTTC,CASSQDSFGYGYTF
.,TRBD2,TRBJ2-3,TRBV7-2,TGTGCCAGCAGCCTCGGGACTAGCGGCACAGATACGCAGTATTTT,CASSLGTSGTDTQYF
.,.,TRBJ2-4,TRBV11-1,TGTGCCAGCGTGGGAGAGGGGGAAAACATTCAGTACTTC,CASVGEGENIQYF
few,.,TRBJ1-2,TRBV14,TGTGCCAGCAGCCAAGACAGGGGCGCGCTTTCTAACTATGGCTACACCTTC,CASSQDRGALSNYGYTF
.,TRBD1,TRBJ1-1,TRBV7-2,TGTGCCAGCAGCTTGGACAGGGGCGTTGCCTTGAGCACTGAAGCTTTCTTT,CASSLDRGVALSTEAFF